The next 10 T cell receptor beta chains were all read from a single sample in a study of cytomegalovirus exposure and HLA in healthy donors. PCR involved 60 Vbeta and 13 Jbeta primers. Assay used: immunoSEQ multiplex PCR; TCRdb lists only in-frame clones, some missing. The table lists some 110,000 clones, roughly 13% of them singletons, with roughly 15% in the top ten. The sequenced material came from PBMCs. These receptors all stem from a man aged 40-50 years in good health and CMV-seropositive.

This clone was recorded a few times. The chain employs TRBV11-2 and TRBJ2-5, with 10 bases aligning to TRBD1. Trimming took 5 bases from V and 4 from J; bases not matched to a gene: 10. This CDR3 is built from 16 residues. Germline lookup yields CDR1 SGHAT and CDR2 FQNNGV. The CDR3 bases are TGTGCCAGCAGCGGGGGGACAGGGGTTGTGGTAGAGACCCAGTACTTC. It encodes CASSGGTGVVVETQYF.

This clone was seen a few times. This chain links TRBV28 with TRBJ2-1; D unclear. V was shortened by 1 base and J by 5 bases, with 18 bases between the two germline ends. Germline assignment: CDR1 MDHEN and CDR2 SYDVKM. There are 17 residues in the CDR3. The CDR3 bases are TGTGCCAGCAGTTTATTTTCCCAAGACGACTTCGACAATGAGCAGTTCTTC. Translated: CASSLFSQDDFDNEQFF. Full variable domain (rest looked up from reference TRBV28 and TRBJ2-1): DVKVTQSSRYLVKRTGEKVFLECVQDMDHENMFWYRQDPGLGLRLIYFSYDVKMKEKGDIPEGYSVSREKKERFSLILESASTNQTSMYLCASSLFSQDDFDNEQFFGPGTRLTVL.

The CDR3: CASSRGGETGELFF. The CDR3 DNA is TGTGCCAGCAGCCGGGGGGGAGAGACCGGGGAGCTGTTTTTT. J is TRBJ2-2 and V is TRBV6-5; 8 bases are shared with TRBD2. The J segment lost 5 bases and the V segment lost 6 bases, leaving 5 bases of the junction unmatched. CDR1 and CDR2 (germline): MNHEY, SVGAGI. This CDR3 comprises 14 residues.

This clone was seen more than once but under ten times. This chain joins TRBV29-1 and TRBJ2-7; D is perhaps TRBD1 (6 bases). In germline, CDR1 is SQVTM, CDR2 ANQGSEA. V gave up 1 base and J gave up 6 bases, with 10 bases separating them. CDR3 length equals 12 residues. The CDR3 coding sequence is TGCAGCGTTGAAGGGACAGATGCCGAGCAGTACTTC. It encodes CSVEGTDAEQYF.

This clone has just a few counts. The chain couples TRBV28 to TRBJ1-5; D unresolved. Germline CDR1 MDHEN, CDR2 SYDVKM. The CDR3 covers 14 residues. V was clipped by 1 base and J by 2 bases, with 6 bases between them. CDR3 protein: CASSLSQGNQPQHF. DNA of the CDR3: TGTGCCAGCAGTTTATCGCAGGGCAATCAGCCCCAGCATTTT.

The J gene is TRBJ1-2, the V gene TRBV5-1, with D maybe TRBD1 (6 bases). This CDR3 is 14 amino acids long. Germline V gene data show CDR1 as SGHRS and CDR2 as YFSETQ. V was shortened by 0 bases and J by 2 bases, with 8 bases between the two germline ends. The CDR3 region has the DNA TGCGCCAGCAGCTTGGCCGACAGGAACTATGGCTACACCTTC. Protein product: CASSLADRNYGYTF.

V and J are TRBV10-2 and TRBJ1-2; a weak D match, TRBD1 (5 bases). V dropped 6 bases and J dropped 3 bases, with 14 bases sitting between them. This CDR3 comprises 14 residues. Germline values: CDR1 WSHSY, CDR2 SAAADI. This CDR3 reads CASSEGAVDYGYTF. In DNA, the CDR3 is TGCGCCAGCAGCGAAGGGGCGGTGGACTATGGCTACACCTTC.

The V gene is TRBV6-5, the J gene TRBJ2-1, with 9 bases aligning to TRBD2. The length of the CDR3 is 15 residues. The germline gives CDR1 MNHEY, CDR2 SVGAGI. J gave up 7 bases and V 2 bases, and 6 bases lay outside the gene matches. DNA for the CDR3: TGTGCCAGCAGTTACGGGCTAGCGGGACAAAATGAGCAGTTCTTC. It codes for CASSYGLAGQNEQFF.

This clone was detected a few times. The genes are TRBV7-8 and TRBJ2-1, with 12 positions matching TRBD2. Trimming took 4 bases from V and 10 from J; bases not matched to a gene: 17. The CDR3 is 18 residues long. The V gene's germline CDR1 is SGHVS and CDR2 FQNEAQ. CDR3 bases: TGTGCCAGCAGCTCAGAGGGGCTAGCGGGAGGGCCCGTTCTAGAGCAGTTCTTC. It is translated as CASSSEGLAGGPVLEQFF.

The chain is built from TRBV2 and TRBJ2-6; 12 bases map to TRBD1. Germline V CDR1 and CDR2: SNHLY, FYNNEI. This CDR3 has 19 amino acids. V lost 2 bases, J lost 2 bases, and 7 bases stayed unmatched. In nucleotides, the CDR3 is TGTGCCAGCAGTGAAAGAGGGGGACAGGGGGCGACTGGGGCCAACGTCCTGACTTTC. The encoded protein is CASSERGGQGATGANVLTF. Full variable domain (rest looked up from reference TRBV2 and TRBJ2-6): EPEVTQTPSHQVTQMGQEVILRCVPISNHLYFYWYRQILGQKVEFLVSFYNNEISEKSEIFDDQFSVERPDGSNFTLKIRSTKLEDSAMYFCASSERGGQGATGANVLTFGAGSRLTVL.